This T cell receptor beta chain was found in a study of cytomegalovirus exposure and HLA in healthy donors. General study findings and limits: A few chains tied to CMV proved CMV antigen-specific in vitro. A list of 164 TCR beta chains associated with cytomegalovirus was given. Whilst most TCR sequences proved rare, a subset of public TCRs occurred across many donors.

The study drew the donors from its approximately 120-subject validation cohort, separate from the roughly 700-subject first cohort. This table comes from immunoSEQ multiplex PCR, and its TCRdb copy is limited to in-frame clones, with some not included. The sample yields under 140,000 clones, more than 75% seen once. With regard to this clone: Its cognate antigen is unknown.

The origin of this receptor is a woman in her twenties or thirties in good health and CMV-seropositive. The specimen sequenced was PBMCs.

The CDR3 loop is CASSLGLITNYGYTF. DNA for the CDR3: TGTGCCAGCAGCTTAGGGCTGATTACTAACTATGGCTACACCTTC. The J gene is TRBJ1-2, the V gene TRBV7-2, with D unclear. V was trimmed by 1 base and J by 0 bases, leaving 9 bases between them. Germline CDR1 reads SGHTA; CDR2 reads FQGNSA. The CDR3 loop spans 15 amino acids.